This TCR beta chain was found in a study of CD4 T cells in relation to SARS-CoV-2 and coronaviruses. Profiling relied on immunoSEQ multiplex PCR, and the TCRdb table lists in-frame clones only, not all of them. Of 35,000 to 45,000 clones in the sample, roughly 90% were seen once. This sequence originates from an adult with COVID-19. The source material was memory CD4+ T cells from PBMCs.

The CDR3 bases are TGTGCCAGCGGGAGACTAGCGGGGGGGGGACTCTTAAACATTCAGTACTTC. Protein product: CASGRLAGGGLLNIQYF. The chain employs TRBV3-1 (or the pseudogene TRBV3-2) and TRBJ2-4; 14 positions match TRBD2. With 8 bases clipped from V and 6 bases from J, the junction kept 12 bases outside the gene matches. The CDR3 totals 17 residues. Looked up from germline, CDR1 is LGHDT and CDR2 is YNNKEL (reference sequence).